The 16 T cell receptor beta chains below were found in one sample sequenced in a study of cytomegalovirus exposure and HLA in healthy donors. It was with 60 Vbeta and 13 Jbeta primers that the PCR ran. The data were produced by immunoSEQ multiplex PCR, yet TCRdb's version contains in-frame clones alone and is incomplete. Of about 150,000 clones in the sample, around three quarters were seen once. Sequencing used PBMCs. The receptor set was obtained from a man in his forties in good health and CMV-seronegative.

This clone was recorded a few times. The V call is TRBV11-2, the J call TRBJ2-5; 13 bases are shared with TRBD2. The CDR3 spans 17 residues. J gave up 1 base and V 1 base, and 3 bases lay outside the gene matches. Per the germline V gene, CDR1 is SGHAT and CDR2 is FQNNGV. This chain's CDR3 is CASSLGGLAGPQETQYF. The CDR3, as DNA: TGTGCCAGCAGCTTAGGGGGACTAGCGGGACCCCAAGAGACCCAGTACTTC.

This clone was counted only a few times. Relative to the germline gene, one junction end is altered; a read error may explain this. The gene calls are TRBV28 and TRBJ2-4, with TRBD1 matching over 10 bases. Germline CDR1 MDHEN, CDR2 SYDVKM. The length of the CDR3 is 20 residues. CDR3 sequence (DNA): TGTGCCAGCAGTTTATTTGTCGTGCGGTCGGGACAGGGGATAAAAAACAGTCAGTACTTC. Translation: CASSLFVVRSGQGIKNSQYF.

The rearrangement uses TRBV7-2 and TRBJ1-2, with D perhaps matching TRBD1 (5 bases). This CDR3 is 13 amino acids long. Trimming shortened V by 6 bases and J by 4 bases, and 12 bases separated the two germline ends. From germline, CDR1 is SGHTA and CDR2 FQGNSA. CDR3 residues: CASSPGRPYGYTF. Here the CDR3 DNA reads TGTGCCAGCAGTCCAGGGAGGCCCTATGGCTACACCTTC. The entire variable domain, with the rest obtained from reference TRBV7-2 and TRBJ1-2, is as follows: GAGVSQSPSNKVTEKGKDVELRCDPISGHTALYWYRQSLGQGLEFLIYFQGNSAPDKSGLPSDRFSAERTGGSVSTLTIQRTQQEDSAVYLCASSPGRPYGYTFGSGTRLTVV.

The rearrangement uses TRBV27 and TRBJ2-2, with 10 bases matching TRBD1. Trimming took 5 bases from V and 2 from J; bases not matched to a gene: 5. Germline CDR1 MNHEY, CDR2 SMNVEV (reference sequence). This CDR3 has 16 amino acids. CDR3 sequence reads: CASSPRQGANTGELFF. CDR3 DNA sequence: TGTGCCAGCAGTCCAAGACAGGGGGCTAACACCGGGGAGCTGTTTTTT.

The chain has TRBV28 and TRBJ1-6; maybe TRBD1 (5 bases). Looked up from germline, CDR1 is MDHEN and CDR2 is SYDVKM. V was cut by 6 bases and J by 2 bases, with 11 bases left in between. This CDR3 comprises 15 residues. The CDR3 sequence: CASRPQGPYNSPLHF. The CDR3 DNA reads TGTGCCAGCAGACCCCAGGGTCCCTATAATTCACCCCTCCACTTT.

With regard to this clone: Germline and junction disagree at one end, which may indicate a read error. V is TRBV13 and J is TRBJ2-6, with D perhaps TRBD1 (5 bases). Germline CDR1 is PRHDT and CDR2 is FYEKMQ (reference sequence). CDR3 size: 14 residues. The CDR3 DNA reads as TGTGCCAGCAGCAGGGTTGCTGGGGCCAACGGCCTGACTTTC. This sequence encodes CASSRVAGANGLTF.

This chain links TRBV6-1 with TRBJ1-4; no clear D gene. The germline V gene encodes CDR1 MNHNS and CDR2 SASEGT. This CDR3 contains 12 residues. The V and J ends lost 6 bases and 4 bases respectively, with 6 bases between them. Written as DNA, the CDR3 is TGTGCCAGCAGCTCAGATAATGAAAAACTGTTTTTT. Protein: CASSSDNEKLFF.

The chain has TRBV5-6 and TRBJ1-1; D unclear. Trimming removed 2 bases at V and 10 bases at J, with 15 bases between. The CDR3 loop spans 13 amino acids. The germline CDR1 and CDR2 sequences are SGHDT and YYEEEE. CDR3 region: CASSFGSRLGAFF. In nucleotides, the CDR3 is TGTGCCAGCAGCTTCGGGTCTAGGCTAGGAGCTTTCTTT.

This clone was recorded a few times. The chain joins TRBV7-8 to TRBJ1-3; possibly TRBD1 for D (5 bases). Germline V gives CDR1 SGHVS, CDR2 FQNEAQ. This CDR3 spans 14 amino acids. V lost 5 bases to trimming and J lost 4 bases, with 12 bases between them. The chain's CDR3 is CASSLNTGGNTIYF. The CDR3 DNA follows: TGTGCCAGCAGCCTTAATACAGGAGGAAACACCATATATTTT.

The chain is built from TRBV30 and TRBJ2-7; TRBD2 agrees at 8 bases. This CDR3 comprises 12 residues. The germline V gene encodes CDR1 GTSNPN and CDR2 SVGIG (reference sequence). J lost 6 bases, V lost 4 bases, and 5 bases had no gene match. CDR3 sequence: CAWKGLGREQYF. The CDR3 region has the DNA TGTGCCTGGAAGGGACTAGGCCGCGAGCAGTACTTC.

This chain uses TRBV18 with TRBJ1-6; D uncertain. Germline assignment: CDR1 KGHSH and CDR2 LQKENI. CDR3 length equals 14 residues. Between the trimmed V and J ends, which lost 5 bases and 0 bases, there was a span of 5 bases. CDR3 DNA: TGTGCCAGCTCATTGAGCTCCTATAATTCACCCCTCCACTTT. The encoded protein is CASSLSSYNSPLHF.

This clone was counted between two and nine times. The CDR3 here is CASSGGGNYGYTF. The CDR3, as DNA: TGTGCCAGTAGCGGCGGGGGTAACTATGGCTACACCTTC. The chain joins TRBV19 to TRBJ1-2; TRBD1 might be the D (5 bases). The CDR3 runs 13 residues. The V gene lost 6 bases and the J gene lost 1 base, with 9 bases spanning the gap. CDR1 is LNHDA, CDR2 SQIVND, per germline (reference sequence). The full variable domain, with the rest looked up from reference TRBV19 and TRBJ1-2, is DGGITQSPKYLFRKEGQNVTLSCEQNLNHDAMYWYRQDPGQGLRLIYYSQIVNDFQKGDIAEGYSVSREKKESFPLTVTSAQKNPTAFYLCASSGGGNYGYTFGSGTRLTVV.

This clone was picked up a small number of times. The genes are TRBV6-6 and TRBJ1-2; a weak D match, TRBD1 (6 bases). V was pared by 10 bases and J by 4 bases, with 19 bases between. The V gene's germline CDR1 is MNHNY and CDR2 SVGAGI (reference sequence). CDR3 size: 14 residues. The CDR3 bases are TGTGCCACAGCTTACAGGGTGCGTGGCTATGGCTACACCTTC. Translating it yields CATAYRVRGYGYTF.

DNA of the CDR3: TGTGCCAGCAGTGACTCTAAATTTGGCAGGGGAAACTGGAACACTGAAGCTTTCTTT. Residues: CASSDSKFGRGNWNTEAFF. The chain links TRBV6-4 to TRBJ1-1, with a possible D match to TRBD1 (6 bases). Trimming cost V 0 bases and J 1 base, with 21 bases left between them. Germline values: CDR1 MRHNA, CDR2 SNTAGT. The CDR3 runs to 19 residues.

The chain is built from TRBV5-4 and TRBJ2-5, with D possibly TRBD2 on 6 matching bases. CDR1 SGHNT and CDR2 YYREEE come from the germline V gene (reference sequence). The CDR3 loop spans 13 amino acids. Trimming removed 2 bases at V and 3 bases at J, with 8 bases between. CDR3 in amino acids: CASSLGGKETQYF. CDR3 coding DNA: TGTGCCAGCAGCTTAGGAGGGAAAGAGACCCAGTACTTC.

The chain combines TRBV6-6 with TRBJ2-7; perhaps TRBD1 as D (5 bases). Germline CDR1 and CDR2: MNHNY and SVGAGI (reference sequence). V dropped 0 bases and J dropped 0 bases, with 9 bases sitting between them. There are 15 residues in the CDR3. As DNA, the CDR3 is TGTGCCAGCAGTTACTCGGGGCCAAACTCCTACGAGCAGTACTTC. It yields the protein CASSYSGPNSYEQYF.